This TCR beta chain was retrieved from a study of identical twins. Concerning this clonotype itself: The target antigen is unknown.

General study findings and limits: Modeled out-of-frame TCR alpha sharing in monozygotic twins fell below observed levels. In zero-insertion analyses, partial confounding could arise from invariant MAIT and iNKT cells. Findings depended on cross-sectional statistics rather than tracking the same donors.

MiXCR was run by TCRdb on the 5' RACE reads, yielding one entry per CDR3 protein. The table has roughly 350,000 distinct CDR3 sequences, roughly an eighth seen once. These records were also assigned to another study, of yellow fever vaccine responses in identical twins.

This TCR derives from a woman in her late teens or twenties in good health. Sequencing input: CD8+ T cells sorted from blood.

CDR3 loop: CSAPHLGTEAFF. CDR3 nucleotide sequence: TGCAGTGCTCCACATCTCGGGACTGAAGCTTTCTTT. V and J are TRBV20-1 and TRBJ1-1; D not certain. The CDR3 totals 12 residues. Germline CDR1 reads DFQATT; CDR2 reads SNEGSKA (reference sequence). Between the trimmed V and J ends, which lost 5 bases and 5 bases, there was a span of 12 bases.